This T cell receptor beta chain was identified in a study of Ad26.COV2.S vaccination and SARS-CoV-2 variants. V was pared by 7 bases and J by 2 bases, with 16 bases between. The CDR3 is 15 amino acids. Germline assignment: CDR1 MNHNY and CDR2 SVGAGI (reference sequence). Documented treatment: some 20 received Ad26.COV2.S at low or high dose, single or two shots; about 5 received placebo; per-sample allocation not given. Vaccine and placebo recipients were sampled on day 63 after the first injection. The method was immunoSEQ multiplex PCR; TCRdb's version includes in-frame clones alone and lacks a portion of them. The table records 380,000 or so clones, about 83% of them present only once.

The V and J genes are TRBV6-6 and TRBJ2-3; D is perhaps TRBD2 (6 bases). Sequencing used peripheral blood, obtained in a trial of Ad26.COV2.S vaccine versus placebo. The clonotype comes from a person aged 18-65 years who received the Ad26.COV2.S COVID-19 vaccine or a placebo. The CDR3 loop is CASTRLARTTDTQYF. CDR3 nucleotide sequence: TGTGCCAGCACTCGTCTAGCGCGCACCACAGATACGCAGTATTTT.